The clone carrying this TCR beta chain is labeled medium-sized. Its antigen is undetermined. V was shortened by 7 bases and J by 2 bases, with 10 bases between the two germline ends. Germline CDR1 DFQATT, CDR2 SNEGSKA (reference sequence). CDR3 length equals 12 residues. This sample was included in a study of T-cell reconstitution after alpha-beta-depleted transplantation in children. Study-wide points: Reported findings indicate that, about two months after transplant, alpha-beta T cells came from several hundred expanded clones, which were derived from non-depleted graft cells. The high TCRbeta diversity at day 60 in some patients came from surviving recipient T cells and thymic progenitors.

A library of TCRbeta sequences, prepared with unique molecular identifiers, was generated. One entry per CDR3 protein results from TCRdb running MiXCR on the PCR reads. The sample lists 25,000 to 35,000 distinct CDR3 sequences, about 7% seen once, with 25% to 35% in the top ten. The TCR sequence derives from a child younger than two who had a stem cell transplant for acute myeloid leukemia, so the T cells may come from the graft donor. The material was peripheral blood, obtained 60 days after TCRalphabeta/CD19-depleted stem cell transplant. The chain couples TRBV20-1 to TRBJ2-3; D possibly uses TRBD1 or TRBD2 (5 bases each). The CDR3 loop reads CSVGDDTDTQYF. In nucleotides, the CDR3 is TGCAGTGTGGGGGATGACACAGATACGCAGTATTTT.